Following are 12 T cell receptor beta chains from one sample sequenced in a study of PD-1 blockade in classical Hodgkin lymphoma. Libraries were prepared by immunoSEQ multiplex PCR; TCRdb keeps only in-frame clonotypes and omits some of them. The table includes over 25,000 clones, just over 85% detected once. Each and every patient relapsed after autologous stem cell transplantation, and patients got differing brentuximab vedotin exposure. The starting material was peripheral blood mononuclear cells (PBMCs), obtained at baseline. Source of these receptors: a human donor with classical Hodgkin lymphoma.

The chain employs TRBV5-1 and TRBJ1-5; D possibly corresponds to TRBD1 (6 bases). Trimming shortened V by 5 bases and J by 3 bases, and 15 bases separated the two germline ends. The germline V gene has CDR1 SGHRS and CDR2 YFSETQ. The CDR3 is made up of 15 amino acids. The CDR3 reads CASRPGQFPNQPQHF. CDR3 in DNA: TGCGCCAGCAGACCCGGACAGTTCCCCAATCAGCCCCAGCATTTT.

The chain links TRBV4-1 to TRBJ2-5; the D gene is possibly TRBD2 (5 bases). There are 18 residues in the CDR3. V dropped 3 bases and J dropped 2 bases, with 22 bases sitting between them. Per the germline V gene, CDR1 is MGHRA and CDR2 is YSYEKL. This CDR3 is CASSQVNLVGRGQETQYF. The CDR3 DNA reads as TGCGCCAGCAGCCAGGTGAACCTAGTGGGGAGAGGGCAAGAGACCCAGTACTTC.

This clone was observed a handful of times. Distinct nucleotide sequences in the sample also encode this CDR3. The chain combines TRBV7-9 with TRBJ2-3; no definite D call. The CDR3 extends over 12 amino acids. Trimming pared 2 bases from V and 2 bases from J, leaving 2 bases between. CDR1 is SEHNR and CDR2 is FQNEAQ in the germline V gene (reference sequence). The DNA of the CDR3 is TGTGCCAGCAGCTTATCCACAGATACGCAGTATTTT. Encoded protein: CASSLSTDTQYF.

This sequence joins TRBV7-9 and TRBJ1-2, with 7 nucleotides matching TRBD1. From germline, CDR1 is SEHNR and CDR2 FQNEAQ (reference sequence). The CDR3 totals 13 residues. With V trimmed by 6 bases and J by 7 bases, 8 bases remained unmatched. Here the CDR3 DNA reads TGTGCCAGCAGAGGACAGGCCCTGGGTGGCTACACCTTC. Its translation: CASRGQALGGYTF.

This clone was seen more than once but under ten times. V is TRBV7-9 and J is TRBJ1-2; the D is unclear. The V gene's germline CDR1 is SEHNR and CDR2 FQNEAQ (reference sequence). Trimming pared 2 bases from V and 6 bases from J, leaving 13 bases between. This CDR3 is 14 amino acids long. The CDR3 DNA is TGTGCCAGCAGCTTAATGACGGGCCCACATGGCTACACCTTC. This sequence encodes CASSLMTGPHGYTF.

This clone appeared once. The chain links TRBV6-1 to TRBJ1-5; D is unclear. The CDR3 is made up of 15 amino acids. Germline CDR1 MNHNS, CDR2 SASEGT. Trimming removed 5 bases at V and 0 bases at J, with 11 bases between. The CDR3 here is CASSQEAGSNQPQHF. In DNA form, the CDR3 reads TGTGCCAGCAGTCAGGAGGCAGGTAGCAATCAGCCCCAGCATTTT.

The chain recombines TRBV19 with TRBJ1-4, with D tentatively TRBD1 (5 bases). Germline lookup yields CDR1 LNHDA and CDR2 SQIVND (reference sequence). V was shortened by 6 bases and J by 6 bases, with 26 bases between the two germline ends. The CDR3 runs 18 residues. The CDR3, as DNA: TGTGCCAGTAGGGAGGTAATTCCGTTCAGGGTCGAAGATGAAAAACTGTTTTTT. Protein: CASREVIPFRVEDEKLFF.

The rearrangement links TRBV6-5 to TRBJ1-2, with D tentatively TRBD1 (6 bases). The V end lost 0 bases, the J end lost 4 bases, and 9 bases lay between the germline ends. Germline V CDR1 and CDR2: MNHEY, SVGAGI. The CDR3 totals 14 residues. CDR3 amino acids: CASSYSAGVYGYTF. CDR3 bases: TGTGCCAGCAGTTACTCGGCAGGGGTCTATGGCTACACCTTC.

CDR3 in amino acids: CAISQTGTGVDEQFF. The CDR3 DNA follows: TGTGCCATCAGCCAAACCGGGACTGGGGTCGATGAGCAGTTCTTC. This chain joins TRBV10-3 and TRBJ2-1; perhaps TRBD2 as D (6 bases). The CDR3 is 15 residues long. The germline gives CDR1 ENHRY, CDR2 SYGVKD. V lost 6 bases and J 8 bases, leaving 20 bases between the germline ends.

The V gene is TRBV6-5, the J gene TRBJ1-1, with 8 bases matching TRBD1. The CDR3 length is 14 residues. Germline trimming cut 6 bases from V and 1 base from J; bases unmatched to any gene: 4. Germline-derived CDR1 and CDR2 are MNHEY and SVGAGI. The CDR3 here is CASRTGERNTEAFF. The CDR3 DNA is TGTGCCAGCAGGACAGGGGAGAGGAACACTGAAGCTTTCTTT.

The CDR3 reads CASRDSPESTYEQYF. CDR3 DNA sequence: TGTGCCAGCAGGGACAGTCCCGAATCAACCTACGAGCAGTACTTC. V and J are TRBV2 and TRBJ2-7; a possible D gene is TRBD1 (6 bases). Germline CDR1 SNHLY, CDR2 FYNNEI. Deletions cut 6 bases from V and 2 bases from J, with 17 bases between. The length of the CDR3 is 15 residues.

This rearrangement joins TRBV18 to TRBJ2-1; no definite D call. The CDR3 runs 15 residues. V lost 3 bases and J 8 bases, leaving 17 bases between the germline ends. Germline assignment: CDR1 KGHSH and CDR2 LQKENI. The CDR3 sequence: CASSPLRLAADEQFF. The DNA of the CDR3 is TGTGCCAGCTCACCCTTAAGACTTGCTGCCGATGAGCAGTTCTTC.